This T cell receptor beta chain was profiled in a study of T cell changes during pregnancy in multiple sclerosis. V lost 4 bases and J lost 7; bases outside the gene matches: 3. Germline V gene lookup returns CDR1 SGHRS and CDR2 YFSETQ. CDR3 length: 14 residues. Profiled with immunoSEQ multiplex PCR; TCRdb holds only in-frame clones, not every one. In the table there are 57,000 or so clones, roughly 91% of which are singletons. The V call is TRBV5-1, the J call TRBJ1-4; TRBD1 matches at 11 bases. The source was peripheral blood, collected in the second trimester of pregnancy. The clonotype comes from a female donor with multiple sclerosis, enrolled in a pregnancy study. CDR3 protein: CASSQGQGGEKLFF. CDR3 sequence (DNA): TGCGCCAGCAGCCAGGGACAGGGGGGTGAAAAACTGTTTTTT. The entire variable domain, with the rest obtained from reference TRBV5-1 and TRBJ1-4, is as follows: KAGVTQTPRYLIKTRGQQVTLSCSPISGHRSVSWYQQTPGQGLQFLFEYFSETQRNKGNFPGRFSGRQFSNSRSEMNVSTLELGDSALYLCASSQGQGGEKLFFGSGTQLSVL.